This TCR beta chain was identified in a study of T cells in Graves' hyperthyroidism and ophthalmopathy. Study in general: Specimen type is peripheral blood, collected at initial diagnosis prior to any treatment.

This CDR3 contains 14 residues. Trimming removed 2 bases from V and 3 bases from J, with 11 bases in between. The germline CDR1 and CDR2 sequences are MNHEY and SVGEGT. This clonotype was seen repeatedly, ten times or more. RNA transcripts yielded amplified TCR beta CDR3 regions. Carried out on the TCR CDR3, a first-round RT-PCR used the HTBI primer set. From the multiplex PCR reads, TCRdb called clonotypes with MiXCR, one entry per CDR3 protein. This table holds about 700,000 distinct CDR3 sequences, approximately 14% found once. Absent ophthalmopathy progression within 18 months defined stable Graves' hyperthyroidism. Diagnoses used clinical symptoms, serum thyroxine and TRAb, thyroid ultrasound and orbital computed tomography.

The receptor's source is a woman aged 18-35 years with Graves' hyperthyroidism. The J gene is TRBJ2-7, the V gene TRBV6-2 or TRBV6-3; tentatively, D is TRBD1 or TRBD2 (6 bases each). Sequencing used blood. The CDR3 reads CASSYAGHGYEQYF. CDR3 DNA sequence: TGTGCCAGCAGTTACGCGGGACACGGCTACGAGCAGTACTTC.